This T cell receptor (beta chain) was observed in a study of metastatic and nonmetastatic thyroid tumors. Study-wide background: Malignant and benign thyroid patients had repertoires compared in peripheral blood and tumor or nodule tissue.

Thyroid surgery had not been preceded by any treatment in any patient. TCRdb re-clonotyped the PCR reads through MiXCR. The sample shows around 18,000 clones, around 26% of them seen only once. This clone was picked up one time. Germline loops: CDR1 MNHNS, CDR2 SASEGT. The length of the CDR3 is 14 residues. V lost 4 bases and J lost 5, with 15 bases in between. The TCR was taken from a female donor with papillary thyroid cancer or a benign thyroid nodule (not recorded which). Some clones in this sample may be carry-over from other donors' samples. The gene calls are TRBV6-1 and TRBJ2-7; a weak D match, TRBD2 (5 bases). Sequenced: tumor tissue. CDR3 DNA: TGTGCCAGCAGTGCCCCGGTGGGAGAAGACGAGCAGTACTTC. The encoded protein is CASSAPVGEDEQYF.